This TCR beta chain is drawn from a study of blood T cell repertoires in COVID-19. About the study: Specimens from acute and convalescent COVID-19 originated in the United States, Italy and Spain.

Clones were read by immunoSEQ multiplex PCR, and TCRdb kept only the in-frame ones, dropping some. The sample contains about 170,000 clones, 80% to 90% of which appear only once. Sequencing input: peripheral blood. This TCR was recovered from a woman between 45 and 60 years old with acute or convalescent COVID-19.

DNA for the CDR3: TGCGCCAGCAGCTCGACAGGGGGAAGCTACGAGCAGTACTTC. Its translation: CASSSTGGSYEQYF. The rearrangement uses TRBV4-1 and TRBJ2-7; TRBD1 aligns across 9 bases. The CDR3 is 14 residues long. In germline, CDR1 is MGHRA, CDR2 YSYEKL. J lost 3 bases, V lost 5 bases, and 5 bases had no gene match.